This TCR beta chain was sequenced for a study of shared clonotypes between healthy human individuals. Sequencing used immunoSEQ multiplex PCR; TCRdb keeps in-frame clones, though not all of them. The profile shows some 2 million clones, about 95% of them singletons. The CDR3 contains 14 residues. Germline V gene data show CDR1 as SGHRS and CDR2 as YFSETQ. Losses at the gene ends were 4 bases for V and 6 bases for J; bases not matched to a gene: 6. This TCR was recovered from a man younger than 35 in good health. Specimen: naive CD4+ T cells sorted from blood. Subset denoted: CD45RA+ positively selected. The V and J genes are TRBV5-1 and TRBJ2-2; TRBD2 matches 7 bases. The DNA of the CDR3 is TGCGCCAGCAGCCTCACGGGGGGAGCCGGGGAGCTGTTTTTT. Encoded protein: CASSLTGGAGELFF. The full variable domain, completed using reference TRBV5-1 and TRBJ2-2, is KAGVTQTPRYLIKTRGQQVTLSCSPISGHRSVSWYQQTPGQGLQFLFEYFSETQRNKGNFPGRFSGRQFSNSRSEMNVSTLELGDSALYLCASSLTGGAGELFFGEGSRLTVL.